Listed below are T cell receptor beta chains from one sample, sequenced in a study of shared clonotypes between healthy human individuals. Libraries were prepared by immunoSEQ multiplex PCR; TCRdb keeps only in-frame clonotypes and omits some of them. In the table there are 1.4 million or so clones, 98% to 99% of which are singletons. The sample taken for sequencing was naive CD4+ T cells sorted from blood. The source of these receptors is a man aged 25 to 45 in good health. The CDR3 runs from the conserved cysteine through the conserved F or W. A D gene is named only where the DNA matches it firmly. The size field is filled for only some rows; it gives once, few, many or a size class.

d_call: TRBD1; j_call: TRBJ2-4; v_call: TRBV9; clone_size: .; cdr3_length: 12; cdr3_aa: CASSVGRGIQYF; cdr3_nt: TGTGCCAGCAGCGTAGGCAGGGGGATTCAGTACTTC
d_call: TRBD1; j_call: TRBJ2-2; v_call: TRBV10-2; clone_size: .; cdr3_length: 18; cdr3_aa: CASRTGTGHLLNTGELFF; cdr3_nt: TGCGCCAGCAGGACCGGGACAGGGCACCTTTTGAACACCGGGGAGCTGTTTTTT
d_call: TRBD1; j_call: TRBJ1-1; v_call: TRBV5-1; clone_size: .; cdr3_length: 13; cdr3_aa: CASRLQGAAEAFF; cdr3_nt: TGCGCCAGCAGGCTTCAGGGGGCGGCTGAAGCTTTCTTT
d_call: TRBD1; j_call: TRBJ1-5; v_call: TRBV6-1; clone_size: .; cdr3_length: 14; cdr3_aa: CASMAWRGRQPQHF; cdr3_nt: TGTGCCAGCATGGCTTGGAGGGGGCGGCAGCCCCAGCATTTT
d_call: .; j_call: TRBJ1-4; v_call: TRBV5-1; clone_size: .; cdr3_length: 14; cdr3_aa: CASSLGQRNEKLFF; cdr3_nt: TGCGCCAGCAGCTTGGGGCAGAGAAATGAAAAACTGTTTTTT
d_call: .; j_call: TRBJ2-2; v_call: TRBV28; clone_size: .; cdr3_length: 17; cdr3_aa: CASSLRSGMTWTGELFF; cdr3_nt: TGTGCCAGCAGTCTCCGGAGCGGAATGACGTGGACCGGGGAGCTGTTTTTT
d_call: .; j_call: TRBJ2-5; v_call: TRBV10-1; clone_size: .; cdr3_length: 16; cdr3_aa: CASSESRRADKETQYF; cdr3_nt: TGCGCCAGCAGTGAGTCGCGGAGGGCGGATAAAGAGACCCAGTACTTC
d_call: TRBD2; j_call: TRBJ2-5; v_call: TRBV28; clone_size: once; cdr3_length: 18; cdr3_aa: CASSYLEGGLAGAETQYF; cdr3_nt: TGTGCCAGCAGTTACCTTGAAGGGGGACTAGCGGGAGCAGAGACCCAGTACTTC
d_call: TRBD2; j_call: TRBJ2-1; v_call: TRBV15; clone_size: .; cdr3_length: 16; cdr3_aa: CATSFSGRGLYNEQFF; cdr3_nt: TGTGCCACCAGCTTTAGCGGGAGAGGACTATACAATGAGCAGTTCTTC
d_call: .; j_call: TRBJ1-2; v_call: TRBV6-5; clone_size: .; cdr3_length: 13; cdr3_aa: CASKGGGFYGYTF; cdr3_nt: TGTGCCAGCAAGGGGGGCGGCTTCTATGGCTACACCTTC
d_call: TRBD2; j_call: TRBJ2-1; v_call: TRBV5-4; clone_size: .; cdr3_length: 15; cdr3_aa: CASSRTSAGDHEQFF; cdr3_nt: TGTGCCAGCAGCCGGACTAGCGCGGGAGATCATGAGCAGTTCTTC
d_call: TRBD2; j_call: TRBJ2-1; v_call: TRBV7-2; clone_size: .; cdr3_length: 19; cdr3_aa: CASSSAGTSGRAGGNEQFF; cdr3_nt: TGTGCCAGCAGCTCCGCCGGGACTAGCGGGAGGGCCGGGGGCAATGAGCAGTTCTTC
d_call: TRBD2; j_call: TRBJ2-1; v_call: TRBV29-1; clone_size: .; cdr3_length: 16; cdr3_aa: CSGYLPGAGAPYEQFF; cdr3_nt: TGCAGCGGGTATTTGCCTGGAGCGGGAGCACCCTATGAGCAGTTCTTC
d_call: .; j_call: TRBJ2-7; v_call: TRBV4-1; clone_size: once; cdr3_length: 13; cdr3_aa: CASSQGAGTQEYF; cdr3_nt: TGCGCCAGCAGCCAAGGGGCCGGGACTCAGGAGTACTTC
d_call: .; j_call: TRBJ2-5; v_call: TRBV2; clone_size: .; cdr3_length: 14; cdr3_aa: CASSERSAQETQYF; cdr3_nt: TGTGCCAGCAGTGAAAGGTCGGCCCAAGAGACCCAGTACTTC
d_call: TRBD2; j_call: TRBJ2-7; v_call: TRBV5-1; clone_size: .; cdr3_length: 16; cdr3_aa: CASSLAAVAGGPEQYF; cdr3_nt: TGCGCCAGCAGCTTGGCCGCGGTAGCGGGAGGGCCCGAGCAGTACTTC
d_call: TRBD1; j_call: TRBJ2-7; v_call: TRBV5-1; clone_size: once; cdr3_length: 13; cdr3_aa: CASSQGQGDEQYF; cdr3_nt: TGCGCCAGCAGCCAGGGACAGGGGGACGAGCAGTACTTC